The sequence of this T cell receptor (beta chain) was determined in a study of neurological immune-mediated disorders. This clonotype was recorded at least ten times. The antigen remains undetermined. Unmatched junction bases numbered 6, after V lost 3 bases and J lost 7 bases. The CDR3 is made up of 15 amino acids. CDR1 and CDR2 from the germline V gene are SGHTA and FQGNSA. TCRdb independently ran MiXCR on the 5' RACE reads; one entry per CDR3 protein. This table has approximately 77,000 distinct CDR3 sequences, 9.4% appearing once. General study findings and limits: Across subjects, expanded clones had no CDR3 amino acid sequences in common, pointing to private repertoires in all groups.

This clonotype was obtained from a man between 45 and 60 years old in good health. Specimen: PBMCs. The gene calls are TRBV7-2 and TRBJ1-4; 9 positions match TRBD1. CDR3 region: CASSLITGGSEKLFF. The CDR3 region has the DNA TGTGCCAGCAGCTTGATTACAGGGGGCTCTGAAAAACTGTTTTTT.